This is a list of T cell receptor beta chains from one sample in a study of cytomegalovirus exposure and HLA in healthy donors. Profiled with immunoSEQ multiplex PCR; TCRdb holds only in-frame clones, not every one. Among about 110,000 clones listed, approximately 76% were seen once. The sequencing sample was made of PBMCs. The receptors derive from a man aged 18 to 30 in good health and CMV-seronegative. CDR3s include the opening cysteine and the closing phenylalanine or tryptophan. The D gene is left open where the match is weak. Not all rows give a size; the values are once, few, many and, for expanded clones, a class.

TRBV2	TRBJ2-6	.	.	TGTGCCAGCAGGGCTGACATCTCTGGGGCCAACGTCCTGACTTTC	CASRADISGANVLTF
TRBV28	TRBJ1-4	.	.	TGTGCCAGCGCTCCCCCGGGGGGGGCGATCTGGGATGAAAAACTGTTTTTT	CASAPPGGAIWDEKLFF
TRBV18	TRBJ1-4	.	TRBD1	TGTGCCAGCTCAGTCAACAGGGGGACAACTAATGAAAAACTGTTTTTT	CASSVNRGTTNEKLFF
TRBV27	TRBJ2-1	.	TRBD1	TGTGCCAGCAGTTCCGGGACAGGGGAGTGGAATGAGCAGTTCTTC	CASSSGTGEWNEQFF
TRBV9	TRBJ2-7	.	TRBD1	TGTGCCAGCAGCACGGGACAGGGGACCGAGCAGTACTTC	CASSTGQGTEQYF
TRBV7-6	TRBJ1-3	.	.	TGTGCCAGCAGCCCCAACTCGGGTGTCCCTGGAAACACCATATATTTT	CASSPNSGVPGNTIYF
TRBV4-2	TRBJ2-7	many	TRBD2	TGTGCCAGCAGCCAACCCGGGGGGGGCGGGAACGAGCAGTACTTC	CASSQPGGGGNEQYF
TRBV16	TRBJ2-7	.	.	TGTGCCAGCAGCCAATCGGGAGGCTACGAGCAGTACTTC	CASSQSGGYEQYF
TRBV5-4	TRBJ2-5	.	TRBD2	TGTGCCAGCAGCTCCCCGACTAGCGGGGATCACCGGGAGACCCAGTACTTC	CASSSPTSGDHRETQYF
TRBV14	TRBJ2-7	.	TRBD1	TGTGCCAGCAGCCACCAAACAGGGGTCTCCGAGCAGTACTTC	CASSHQTGVSEQYF
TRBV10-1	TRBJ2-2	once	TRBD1	TGCGCCAGCAGTGACAGGGGGCTCGCCGGGGAGCTGTTTTTT	CASSDRGLAGELFF
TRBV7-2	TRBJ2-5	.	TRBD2	TGTGCCAGCAGCCCTAGCGGGGGACTCCAAGAGACCCAGTACTTC	CASSPSGGLQETQYF
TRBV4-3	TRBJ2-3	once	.	TGCGCCAGCAGCCAAGGCGGCAGGGTGACAGATACGCAGTATTTT	CASSQGGRVTDTQYF
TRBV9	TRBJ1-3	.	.	TGTGCCAGCAGCGTAGGCCTAGGAGGCACCATATATTTT	CASSVGLGGTIYF
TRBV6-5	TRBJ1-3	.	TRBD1	TGTGCCAGCAGTACAGGGGACTCTGGAAACACCATATATTTT	CASSTGDSGNTIYF
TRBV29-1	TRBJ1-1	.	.	TGCAGCGTTGACAGGGGATCGAACACTGAAGCTTTCTTT	CSVDRGSNTEAFF
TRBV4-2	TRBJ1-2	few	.	TGTGCCAGCAGCCAAGATTTAGGGGCAGGGGCCTATGGCTACACCTTC	CASSQDLGAGAYGYTF